This T cell receptor beta chain derives from a study of beta chain features in type 1 diabetes. The CDR3 length is 13 residues. V was pared by 5 bases and J by 0 bases, with 7 bases between. Germline loops: CDR1 SGHTA, CDR2 FQGNSA. Based on CD45RO/CCR7/CD25/CD127/CD95/CD27, CD4+ regulatory, stem cell-like memory, naive and central memory cells were sorted. Of the isolated RNA, all was reverse transcribed, and so the sequenced material was expressed TCRB transcripts. The assay was immunoSEQ multiplex PCR, and TCRdb's table has in-frame clones only and misses some. Here the sample spans approximately 150,000 clones, approximately 9.1% being singletons. Study-wide results and caveats: It was possible that PCR favored shorter templates, equally so in patients and controls. High-TCR-expressing cells could be over-represented by cDNA sequencing. Within the patient group, naive, central memory and Treg TCRB repertoires appeared more similar to each other than within healthy donors.

Remarks on this clone: Its specificity is unknown.

This clonotype originated in a woman between 18 and 29 years old in good health. This chain links TRBV7-2 with TRBJ1-1; no definite D call. Sequencing input: central memory CD4+ T cells from blood. CDR3 DNA: TGTGCCAGCAGCGAAAGCGTGAACACTGAAGCTTTCTTT. Its translation is CASSESVNTEAFF.